These T cell receptor beta chains were read from a single sample in a study of T cell clonotyping in hematopoietic cell transplantation. Sequenced by immunoSEQ multiplex PCR; TCRdb stores in-frame clones only, minus some. The data contain tens of thousands of clones, 94% of them singletons. Sequencing was carried out using peripheral blood mononuclear cells. These receptors were obtained from a woman aged 45 to 65 in good health. Some clones in this sample may be carry-over from other donors' samples. The CDR3 runs from the conserved cysteine through the conserved F or W. A D gene is named only where the DNA matches it firmly. Some rows have no size entry. The others give once, few or many, or a class for an expanded clone.

TRBV5-5,TRBJ1-5,-,TRBD1,TGTGCCAGCAGCTTGTTCACAGGGGGCATTAATAGCAATCAGCCCCAGCATTTT,CASSLFTGGINSNQPQHF
TRBV12-5,TRBJ1-2,-,-,TGTGCTAGTGGTAGGCTGGGACACCTCTATGGCTACACCTTC,CASGRLGHLYGYTF
TRBV2,TRBJ1-2,-,TRBD1,TGTGCCAGCAGTGAAAACAGGGGGCTTAACTATGGCTACACCTTC,CASSENRGLNYGYTF
TRBV4-2,TRBJ2-3,once,-,TGTGCCAGCAGCCAAGATCAGCGGGATACGCAGTATTTT,CASSQDQRDTQYF
TRBV28,TRBJ1-5,-,TRBD1,TGTGCCAGCATGCCCGGGACAGGGGGTCAGCCCCAGCATTTT,CASMPGTGGQPQHF
TRBV6-5,TRBJ2-7,-,-,TGTGCCAGCATTGGGGGGACCTACGAGCAGTACTTC,CASIGGTYEQYF
TRBV7-8,TRBJ1-5,-,TRBD1,TGTGCCAGCAGCGCCAGGACAGGTTGGCAGCCCCAGCATTTT,CASSARTGWQPQHF
TRBV7-2,TRBJ2-7,-,-,TGTGCCAGCACCCTCGAAGGTTTCTACGAGCAGTACTTC,CASTLEGFYEQYF
TRBV13,TRBJ1-4,-,-,TGTGCCAGCAGCTTAGATCTTGGTACTAATGAAAAACTGTTTTTT,CASSLDLGTNEKLFF
TRBV7-2,TRBJ2-2,-,-,TGTGCCAGCAGCTTAGTGCGGTGGGAGCTGTTTTTT,CASSLVRWELFF
TRBV9,TRBJ2-3,-,TRBD2,TGTGCCAGCAGCGTCCTAGCGGGGGGTAGATACACAGATACGCAGTATTTT,CASSVLAGGRYTDTQYF
TRBV6-1,TRBJ1-1,-,TRBD1,TGTGCCAGCCTCGGACAGGTCGGGGACACTGAAGCTTTCTTT,CASLGQVGDTEAFF
TRBV5-6,TRBJ1-6,-,TRBD1,TGTGCCAGCAGCGGATTCAGGGGGCTGAGGGAGTCACCCCTCCACTTT,CASSGFRGLRESPLHF
TRBV27,TRBJ1-2,-,-,TGTGCCAGCAGTCAGACAGTCAACTATGGCTACACCTTC,CASSQTVNYGYTF
TRBV30,TRBJ1-1,-,-,TGTGCCTGGAGCCCCCCAGAAATGAACACTGAAGCTTTCTTT,CAWSPPEMNTEAFF
TRBV5-1,TRBJ1-4,-,TRBD1,TGCGCCAGCAGCTTCGGGACAGGGAATGAAAAACTGTTTTTT,CASSFGTGNEKLFF
TRBV7-2,TRBJ2-2,once,-,TGTGCCAGCAGCTTAGACAGTATAGGAGGTGGCACCGGGGAGCTGTTTTTT,CASSLDSIGGGTGELFF
TRBV1,TRBJ2-1,-,-,TGCACCAGCAGCCAAGATAAAGGGGGAAGGTGGAATGAGCAGTTCTTC,CTSSQDKGGRWNEQFF
TRBV14,TRBJ2-2,-,-,TGTGCCAGCAGCTTTAACAGGGTGACCGGGGAGCTGTTTTTT,CASSFNRVTGELFF
TRBV18,TRBJ1-1,few,-,TGTGCCTCAGGGGCCATGAACACTGAAGCTTTCTTT,CASGAMNTEAFF
TRBV6-5,TRBJ1-2,-,TRBD1,TGTGCCAGCAGAGCACAGGGGGCGAGCTATGGCTACACCTTC,CASRAQGASYGYTF
TRBV19,TRBJ1-1,-,-,TGTGCCAGTAGTCAACAGAATAATAAAGGTGAAGCTTTCTTT,CASSQQNNKGEAFF
TRBV7-6,TRBJ2-7,-,TRBD1,TGTGCCAGCAGCTTAGATCCGGACAGGGGTGACGAGCAGTACTTC,CASSLDPDRGDEQYF
TRBV5-1,TRBJ1-5,-,-,TGCGCCAGCAGCTTGGAGGGGATGGGCAATCAGCCCCAGCATTTT,CASSLEGMGNQPQHF
TRBV6-5,TRBJ2-7,-,TRBD1,TGTGCCAGCAGTGGACAGGTGGGCGAGCAGTACTTC,CASSGQVGEQYF
TRBV6-6,TRBJ2-1,-,-,TGTGCCAGCAGGGAACAGGGCAATGAGCAGTTCTTC,CASREQGNEQFF